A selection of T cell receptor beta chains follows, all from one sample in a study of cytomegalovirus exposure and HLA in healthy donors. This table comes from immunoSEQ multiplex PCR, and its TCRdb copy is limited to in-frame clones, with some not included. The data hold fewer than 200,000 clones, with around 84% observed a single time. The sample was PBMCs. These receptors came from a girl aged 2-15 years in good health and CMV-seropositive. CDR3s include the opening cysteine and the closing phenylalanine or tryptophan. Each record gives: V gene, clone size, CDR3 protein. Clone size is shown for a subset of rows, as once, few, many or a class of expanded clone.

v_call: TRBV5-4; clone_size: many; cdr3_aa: CASSRSGGGAASQYF
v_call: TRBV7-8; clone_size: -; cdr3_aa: CASSSTGTQPQHF
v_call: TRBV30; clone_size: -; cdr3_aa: CAWGPGGDHEQYF
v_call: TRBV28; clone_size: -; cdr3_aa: CASRKTGGLGGTGELFF
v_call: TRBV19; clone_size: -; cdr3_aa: CASRGTDFSGANVLTF
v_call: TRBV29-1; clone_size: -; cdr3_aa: CSVREYTEAFF
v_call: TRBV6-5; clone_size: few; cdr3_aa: CASSLQGLLDTEAFF
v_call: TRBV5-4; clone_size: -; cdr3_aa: CASSPRRDNYNEQFF
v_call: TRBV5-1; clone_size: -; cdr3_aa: CASSPGGSGREQYF
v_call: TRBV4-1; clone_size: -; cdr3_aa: CASSQAILLGASYNEQFF
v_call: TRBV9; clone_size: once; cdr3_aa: CASSVDDSHNYGYTF
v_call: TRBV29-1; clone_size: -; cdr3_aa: CSVISGPRAEAFF
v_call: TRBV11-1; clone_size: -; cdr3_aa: CASSLERLAGVYEQYF
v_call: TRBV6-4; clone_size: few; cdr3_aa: CATIPGDNQPQHF
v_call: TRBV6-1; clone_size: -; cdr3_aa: CASSLGTPGNTIYF
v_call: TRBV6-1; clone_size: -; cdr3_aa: CASFDRGHSPLHF
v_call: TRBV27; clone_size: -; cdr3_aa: CASSLGANYGYTF
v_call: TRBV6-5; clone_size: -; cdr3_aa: CASRPTGSSGNTIYF
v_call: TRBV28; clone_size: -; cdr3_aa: CASRVRTGGYLDEQFF
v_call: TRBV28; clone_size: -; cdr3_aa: CASSPQGDGYGYTF
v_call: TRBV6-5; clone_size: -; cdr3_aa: CASSYRGYGYTF
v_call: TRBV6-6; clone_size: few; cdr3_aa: CASSSPGGPPFF
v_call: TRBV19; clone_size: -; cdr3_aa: CASSRGGTEAFF
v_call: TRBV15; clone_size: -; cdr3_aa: CATSRGDRGYNEQFF
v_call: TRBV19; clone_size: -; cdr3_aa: CASSIPRTPLNTEAFF
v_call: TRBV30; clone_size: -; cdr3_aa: CAWSLQGAEYGYTF
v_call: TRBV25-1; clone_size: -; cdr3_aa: CASAGGTGGYGYTF
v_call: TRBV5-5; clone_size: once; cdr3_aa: CASSLVFRRGGETEAFF